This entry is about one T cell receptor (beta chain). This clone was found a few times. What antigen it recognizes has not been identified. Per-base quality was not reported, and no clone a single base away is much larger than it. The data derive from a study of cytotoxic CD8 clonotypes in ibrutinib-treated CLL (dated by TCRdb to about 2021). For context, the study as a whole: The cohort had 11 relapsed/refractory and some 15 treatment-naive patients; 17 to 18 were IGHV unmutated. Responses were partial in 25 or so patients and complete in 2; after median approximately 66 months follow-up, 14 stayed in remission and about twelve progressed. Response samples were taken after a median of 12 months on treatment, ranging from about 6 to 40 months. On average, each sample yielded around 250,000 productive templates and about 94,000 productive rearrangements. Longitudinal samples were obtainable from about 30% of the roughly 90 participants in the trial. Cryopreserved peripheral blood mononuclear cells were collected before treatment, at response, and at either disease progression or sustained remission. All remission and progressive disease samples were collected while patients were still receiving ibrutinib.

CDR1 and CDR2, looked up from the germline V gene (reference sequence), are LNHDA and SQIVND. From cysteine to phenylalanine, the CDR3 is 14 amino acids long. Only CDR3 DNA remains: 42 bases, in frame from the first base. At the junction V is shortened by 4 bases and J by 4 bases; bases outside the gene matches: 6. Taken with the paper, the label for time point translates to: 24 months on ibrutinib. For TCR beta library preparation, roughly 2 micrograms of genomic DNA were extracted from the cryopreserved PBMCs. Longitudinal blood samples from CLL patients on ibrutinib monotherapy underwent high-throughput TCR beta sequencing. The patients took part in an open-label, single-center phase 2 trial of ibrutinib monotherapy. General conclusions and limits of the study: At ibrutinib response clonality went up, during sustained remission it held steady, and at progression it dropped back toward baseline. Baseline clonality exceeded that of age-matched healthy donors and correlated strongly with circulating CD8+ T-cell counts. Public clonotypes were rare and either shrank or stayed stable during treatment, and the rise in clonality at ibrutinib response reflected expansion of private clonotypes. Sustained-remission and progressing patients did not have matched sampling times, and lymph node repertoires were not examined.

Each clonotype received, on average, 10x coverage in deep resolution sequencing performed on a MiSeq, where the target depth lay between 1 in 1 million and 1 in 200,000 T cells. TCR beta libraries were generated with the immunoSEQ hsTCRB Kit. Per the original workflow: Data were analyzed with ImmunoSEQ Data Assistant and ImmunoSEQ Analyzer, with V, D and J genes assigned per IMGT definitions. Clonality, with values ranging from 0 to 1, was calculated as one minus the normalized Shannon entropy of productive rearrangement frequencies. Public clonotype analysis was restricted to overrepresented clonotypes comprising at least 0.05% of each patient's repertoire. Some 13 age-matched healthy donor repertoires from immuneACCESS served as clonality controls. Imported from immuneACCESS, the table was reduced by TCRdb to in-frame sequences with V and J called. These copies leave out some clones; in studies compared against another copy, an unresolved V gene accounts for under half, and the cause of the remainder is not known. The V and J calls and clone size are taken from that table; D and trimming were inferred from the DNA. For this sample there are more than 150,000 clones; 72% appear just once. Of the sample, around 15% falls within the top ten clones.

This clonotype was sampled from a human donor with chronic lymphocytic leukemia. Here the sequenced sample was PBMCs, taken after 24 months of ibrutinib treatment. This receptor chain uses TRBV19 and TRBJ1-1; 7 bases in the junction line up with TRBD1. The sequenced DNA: TGTGCCAGTAGTACATGGACAGGCGGCACTGAAGCTTTCTTT. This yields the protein CASSTWTGGTEAFF.